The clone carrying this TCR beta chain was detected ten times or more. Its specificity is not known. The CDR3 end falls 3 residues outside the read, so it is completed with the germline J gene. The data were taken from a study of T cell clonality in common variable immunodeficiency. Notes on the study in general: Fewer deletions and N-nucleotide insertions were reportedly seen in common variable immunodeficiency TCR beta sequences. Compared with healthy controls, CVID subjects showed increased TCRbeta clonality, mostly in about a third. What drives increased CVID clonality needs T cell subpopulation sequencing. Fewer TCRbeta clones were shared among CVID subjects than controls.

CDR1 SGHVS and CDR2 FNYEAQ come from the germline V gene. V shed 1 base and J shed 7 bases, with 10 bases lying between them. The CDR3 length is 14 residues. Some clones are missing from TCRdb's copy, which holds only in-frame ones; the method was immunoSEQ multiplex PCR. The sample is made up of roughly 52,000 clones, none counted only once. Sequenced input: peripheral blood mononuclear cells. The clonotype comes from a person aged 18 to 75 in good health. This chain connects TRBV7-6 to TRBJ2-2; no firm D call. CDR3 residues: CASSLGSASGELFF. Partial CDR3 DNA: TGTGCCAGCAGCTTAGGGTCTGCCAGCGGGGAG.